Presented here are 15 T cell receptor beta chains from one specimen sequenced in a study of PD-1 blockade in classical Hodgkin lymphoma. Every patient relapsed after autologous stem cell transplantation, and brentuximab vedotin exposure varied. Repertoires were generated with immunoSEQ multiplex PCR, while TCRdb's copy carries only in-frame clones and drops some. The data contain 10,000 to 15,000 clones, roughly 80% of them seen just once; the ten biggest clones take up around a quarter. Sequencing used peripheral blood mononuclear cells (PBMCs), obtained at baseline. Receptor source: a human donor with classical Hodgkin lymphoma.

The table lists this clone with a count of one. Other DNA sequences in this specimen translate into the identical CDR3. The rearrangement joins TRBV18 to TRBJ2-7; possibly TRBD2 for D (5 bases). The CDR3 is 16 residues long. V was shortened by 1 base and J by 6 bases, with 19 bases between the two germline ends. The germline V gene has CDR1 KGHSH and CDR2 LQKENI. The CDR3 DNA follows: TGTGCCAGCTCACCACTCCCGGGCAGAGGGAACTCCGAGCAGTACTTC. Amino acids: CASSPLPGRGNSEQYF. The whole variable domain, filled in from reference TRBV18 and TRBJ2-7, reads NAGVMQNPRHLVRRRGQEARLRCSPMKGHSHVYWYRQLPEEGLKFMVYLQKENIIDESGMPKERFSAEFPKEGPSILRIQQVVRGDSAAYFCASSPLPGRGNSEQYFGPGTRLTVT.

This clone was detected only a few times. This rearrangement joins TRBV15 to TRBJ2-1; 8 bases agree with TRBD2. The V segment lost 1 base and the J segment 8 bases; nucleotides outside the gene matches: 7. CDR3 length equals 15 residues. Germline V gene data show CDR1 as LNHNV and CDR2 as YYDKDF (reference sequence). CDR3 DNA: TGTGCCACCAGCAGAGTGGGACTAGTTGGGTATGAGCAGTTCTTC. It specifies CATSRVGLVGYEQFF.

V gene TRBV14 combines with J gene TRBJ1-2; a weak D match, TRBD1 (5 bases). V lost 4 bases, J lost 4 bases, and 13 bases lay in between. From germline, CDR1 is SGHDN and CDR2 FVKESK. The CDR3 consists of 14 residues. The DNA of the CDR3 is TGTGCCAGCAGCCGTGACTTTGGGGGCTATGGCTACACCTTC. Protein product: CASSRDFGGYGYTF.

This sequence joins TRBV6-5 and TRBJ1-3; D is possibly TRBD1 (6 bases). Trimming removed 6 bases from V and 4 bases from J, with 13 bases in between. The CDR3 loop spans 14 amino acids. Germline CDR1 reads MNHEY; CDR2 reads SVGAGI. This CDR3 is CASRDGGRGNTIYF. In nucleotides, the CDR3 is TGTGCCAGCAGAGACGGGGGGCGAGGAAACACCATATATTTT.

The chain recombines TRBV6-1 with TRBJ1-2; TRBD1 matches 8 bases. This CDR3 is built from 14 residues. The germline V gene has CDR1 MNHNS and CDR2 SASEGT. Germline trimming cut 4 bases from V and 8 bases from J; bases unmatched to any gene: 9. The CDR3 region is CASSVLDREGGYTF. For the CDR3, the DNA is TGTGCCAGCAGTGTCCTGGACAGGGAAGGCGGCTACACCTTC.

This clone came up a few times. The chain is built from TRBV30 and TRBJ1-5; TRBD1 agrees at 8 bases. Germline CDR1 is GTSNPN and CDR2 is SVGIG (reference sequence). Trimming at V came to 1 base and at J to 3 bases, leaving 2 bases not matched to a gene. This CDR3 is built from 14 residues. In DNA form, the CDR3 reads TGTGCCTGGAGTGCAGGGGGCCCCAATCAGCCCCAGCATTTT. It encodes CAWSAGGPNQPQHF.

This sequence joins TRBV6-5 and TRBJ2-2; D not certain. The germline gives CDR1 MNHEY, CDR2 SVGAGI. There are 15 residues in the CDR3. The V end was cut by 5 bases, the J end by 3 bases, with 13 bases between. The CDR3 DNA is TGTGCCAGCAGTAATAGGGTTGGGGACACCGGGGAGCTGTTTTTT. The encoded protein is CASSNRVGDTGELFF.

The genes are TRBV2 and TRBJ2-2, with 8 bases fitting TRBD2. Per the germline V gene, CDR1 is SNHLY and CDR2 is FYNNEI. CDR3 size: 22 residues. V shed 5 bases and J 0 bases; nucleotides not matched to a gene: 23. The CDR3 nucleotides read TGTGCCAGCAGTCTCGCCTTTCCTCTAGCGGGCATTTCCCTTTCGAACACCGGGGAGCTGTTTTTT. Protein: CASSLAFPLAGISLSNTGELFF.

V and J are TRBV29-1 and TRBJ2-2; 9 positions match TRBD1. This CDR3 has 15 residues. The germline gives CDR1 SQVTM, CDR2 ANQGSEA. V shed 4 bases, J shed 3 bases, and the junction held 6 bases outside the gene matches. The CDR3 here is CSVVWTGADTGELFF. DNA of the CDR3: TGCAGCGTTGTTTGGACAGGGGCTGACACCGGGGAGCTGTTTTTT.

CDR3 DNA sequence: TGTGCCAGCACCATGCAGGGGGCTATTGGAGATACGCAGTATTTT. Translation: CASTMQGAIGDTQYF. The chain uses TRBV2 and TRBJ2-3, with 8 bases lining up with TRBD1. Germline CDR1 is SNHLY and CDR2 is FYNNEI. V was clipped by 7 bases and J by 5 bases; unmatched bases: 11. This CDR3 is built from 15 residues.

The chain recombines TRBV5-4 with TRBJ2-7; D unresolved. The germline V gene has CDR1 SGHNT and CDR2 YYREEE (reference sequence). V lost 3 bases to trimming and J lost 6 bases, with 10 bases between them. This CDR3 contains 12 residues. The CDR3 DNA follows: TGTGCCAGCAGCTCCCCCGGCGGCGAGCAGTACTTC. Its protein product is CASSSPGGEQYF.

By share, this clone counts as medium-sized. The chain combines TRBV6-1 with TRBJ2-7; the match to TRBD1 covers 7 bases. Per the germline V gene, CDR1 is MNHNS and CDR2 is SASEGT. Germline trimming cut 4 bases from V and 10 bases from J; bases unmatched to any gene: 7. There are 12 residues in the CDR3. CDR3 sequence reads: CASSGGQTPQYF. The CDR3 DNA reads TGTGCCAGCAGTGGGGGACAGACTCCCCAGTACTTC.

V usage is TRBV6-6 and J usage is TRBJ2-3; possibly TRBD1 or TRBD2 for D (5 bases each). The germline V gene has CDR1 MNHNY and CDR2 SVGAGI (reference sequence). Trimming shortened V by 7 bases and J by 0 bases, and 17 bases separated the two germline ends. The CDR3 totals 16 residues. The CDR3 DNA follows: TGTGCCAGCACCAGAGGGGCGACAGCTAGCACAGATACGCAGTATTTT. It yields the protein CASTRGATASTDTQYF.

The chain combines TRBV21-1 with TRBJ2-5; no check of the table's D call, TRBD2, against the DNA was made. TRBV21-1 is a listed pseudogene. CDR3 length: 21 amino acids. The CDR3 DNA reads as TGTGCCAGCAGCAAAGAAAGAACAGAGCTGGAACCCCTAGCGGGAGGAGAGACCCAGTACTTC. It is translated as CASSKERTELEPLAGGETQYF.

CDR3 amino acids: CASSPGLAGVEQYF. Here the CDR3 DNA reads TGCGCCAGCAGCCCTGGACTAGCGGGAGTCGAGCAGTACTTC. The rearrangement joins TRBV4-1 to TRBJ2-5; 13 bases line up with TRBD2. The J call may be wrong; the DNA end is better matched by TRBJ2-7. This CDR3 region has 14 residues. The germline gives CDR1 MGHRA, CDR2 YSYEKL.